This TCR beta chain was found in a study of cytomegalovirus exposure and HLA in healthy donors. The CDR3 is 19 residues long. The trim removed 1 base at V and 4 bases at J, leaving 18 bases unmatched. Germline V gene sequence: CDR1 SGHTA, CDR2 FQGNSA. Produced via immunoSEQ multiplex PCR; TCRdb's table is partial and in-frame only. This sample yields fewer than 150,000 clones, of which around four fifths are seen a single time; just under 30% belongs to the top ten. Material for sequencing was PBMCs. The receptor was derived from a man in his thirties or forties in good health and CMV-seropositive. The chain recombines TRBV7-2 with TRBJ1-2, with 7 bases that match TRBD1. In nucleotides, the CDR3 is TGTGCCAGCAGCTTAGTGGTTCCGAAGAGCAGGCAGGGGGGCTATGGCTACACCTTC. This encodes CASSLVVPKSRQGGYGYTF.